The sample holds a few counts of the clone carrying this T cell receptor beta chain. CDR3 length: 16 residues. CDR1 LGHNA and CDR2 YNFKEQ come from the germline V gene. With 1 base clipped from V and 9 bases from J, the junction kept 8 bases outside the gene matches. The entry originates in a study of OX40 agonist ivuxolimab in advanced cancers. Repertoires were generated with immunoSEQ multiplex PCR, while TCRdb's copy carries only in-frame clones and drops some. The table includes roughly 34,000 clones, over 60% detected once. The receptor's source is an adult with an advanced solid tumor such as melanoma, head and neck, liver or kidney cancer. The source was CD4+ or CD8+ T cells sorted from blood, collected in a trial of the OX40 agonist ivuxolimab. V usage is TRBV4-2 and J usage is TRBJ2-1, with 11 bases matching TRBD2. CDR3: CASSQGDSGGAGEQFF. As DNA, the CDR3 is TGTGCCAGCAGCCAAGGAGATAGCGGGGGGGCCGGTGAGCAGTTCTTC.